Listed here are 17 T cell receptor beta chains from one sample, sequenced in a study of shared clonotypes between healthy human individuals. Assay: immunoSEQ multiplex PCR; the TCRdb copy retains only in-frame clones and omits some. The sample shows around 1,100,000 clones, roughly 80% of them seen only once. Material for sequencing was memory CD4+ T cells from PBMCs. Sample subset: CD45RA-negative fraction. These receptors were collected from a man in his late teens or twenties in good health. Some clones in this sample may be carry-over from other donors' samples.

V and J are TRBV20-1 and TRBJ1-2; D gene ambiguous. This CDR3 has 11 amino acids. V gave up 3 bases and J gave up 8 bases, with 10 bases separating them. In germline, CDR1 is DFQATT, CDR2 SNEGSKA (reference sequence). The CDR3 protein is CSASPAGGYTF. CDR3 bases: TGCAGTGCTAGCCCCGCCGGGGGCTACACCTTC.

V gene TRBV5-1 combines with J gene TRBJ2-7, with 11 bases aligning to TRBD2. This CDR3 region has 15 residues. The junction had 8 bases not matched to a gene; V was cut back by 4 bases and J by 5 bases. Looked up from germline, CDR1 is SGHRS and CDR2 is YFSETQ. DNA of the CDR3: TGCGCCAGCAGCCCGACTAGCGGGACACCCCACGAGCAGTACTTC. It codes for CASSPTSGTPHEQYF. The variable domain in full, completed from reference TRBV5-1 and TRBJ2-7, reads KAGVTQTPRYLIKTRGQQVTLSCSPISGHRSVSWYQQTPGQGLQFLFEYFSETQRNKGNFPGRFSGRQFSNSRSEMNVSTLELGDSALYLCASSPTSGTPHEQYFGPGTRLTVT.

At least ten counts were recorded for this clone. The chain links TRBV6-6 to TRBJ2-7; D is perhaps TRBD1 (5 bases). The CDR3 is 15 amino acids. CDR1 and CDR2 from the germline V gene are MNHNY and SVGAGI (reference sequence). V was shortened by 6 bases and J by 6 bases, with 21 bases between the two germline ends. This CDR3 reads CASSLSRTPATEQYF. CDR3 DNA sequence: TGTGCCAGCAGCCTTAGTAGGACACCTGCGACCGAGCAGTACTTC.

V is TRBV18 and J is TRBJ1-4; TRBD1 agrees at 7 bases. Per the germline V gene, CDR1 is KGHSH and CDR2 is LQKENI. The CDR3 extends over 14 amino acids. The J segment lost 5 bases and the V segment lost 5 bases, leaving 5 bases of the junction unmatched. Here the CDR3 DNA reads TGTGCCAGCTCAACAGGACAGGCGAATGAAAAACTGTTTTTT. Amino acid sequence: CASSTGQANEKLFF.

V usage is TRBV7-9 and J usage is TRBJ1-3; D is ambiguous. The V and J ends lost 1 base and 2 bases respectively, with 6 bases between them. The length of the CDR3 is 14 residues. CDR1 SEHNR and CDR2 FQNEAQ come from the germline V gene (reference sequence). DNA of the CDR3: TGTGCCAGCAGCTTAGGGCGGGCTGGAAACACCATATATTTT. Translation gives CASSLGRAGNTIYF.

This clone showed up just once. The rearrangement links TRBV28 to TRBJ1-2, with a weak D call TRBD1 (5 bases). There are 16 residues in the CDR3. The V gene's germline CDR1 is MDHEN and CDR2 SYDVKM. The V end lost 4 bases, the J end lost 6 bases, and 21 bases lay between the germline ends. The CDR3 DNA reads TGTGCCAGCAGTTCAACCCGGGACCCCGGGTACGATGGCTACACCTTC. Translation: CASSSTRDPGYDGYTF.

In DNA, the CDR3 is TGTGCCAGCAGCGTAGAAGGGCTCGGCTACACCTTC. This sequence encodes CASSVEGLGYTF. V gene TRBV9 combines with J gene TRBJ1-2; the D is unclear. Germline V gene lookup returns CDR1 SGDLS and CDR2 YYNGEE. The CDR3 runs 12 residues. V dropped 0 bases and J dropped 8 bases, with 8 bases sitting between them.

The rearrangement uses TRBV6-1 and TRBJ2-3; 8 bases are a match to TRBD1. This CDR3 contains 15 residues. Trimming cost V 5 bases and J 5 bases; bases outside gene matches: 9. CDR1 is MNHNS and CDR2 is SASEGT in the germline V gene. CDR3: CASSPPGQVVDTQYF. The CDR3, as DNA: TGTGCCAGCAGTCCCCCGGGACAGGTCGTAGATACGCAGTATTTT.

Turning to this clone: A read error may explain this, as a much larger clone is one base away. Different DNA sequences within this sample yield the same CDR3. The chain links TRBV7-2 to TRBJ1-1, with TRBD1 matching over 7 bases. The CDR3 covers 13 residues. The V gene end was trimmed by 5 bases and the J gene end by 1 base; junction bases not matched to a gene: 1. Germline V gene lookup returns CDR1 SGHTA and CDR2 FQGNSA. DNA for the CDR3: TGTGCCAGCAGCGGACAGGCGAACACTGAAGCTTTCTTT. Protein: CASSGQANTEAFF.

This chain connects TRBV2 to TRBJ2-1; possibly TRBD1 for D (5 bases). Germline CDR1 is SNHLY and CDR2 is FYNNEI. V gave up 8 bases and J gave up 3 bases, with 17 bases separating them. The CDR3 runs 15 residues. The DNA for the CDR3 is TGTGCCAGCCGCTTGGGCCAGGGCTACTACAATGAGCAGTTCTTC. It codes for CASRLGQGYYNEQFF.

The chain recombines TRBV7-2 with TRBJ1-5, with unresolved D. This CDR3 has 13 residues. Per germline, CDR1 SGHTA and CDR2 FQGNSA. Trimming left V 0 bases short and J 8 bases short, with 8 bases between. As DNA, the CDR3 is TGTGCCAGCAGCTTAGCGAGGGATGAGCCCCAGCATTTT. Translation gives CASSLARDEPQHF.

The CDR3 sequence is CASSLLGGDAVYGYTF. CDR3 in DNA: TGTGCCAGCAGTTTATTGGGAGGGGACGCGGTTTATGGCTACACCTTC. The chain is built from TRBV28 and TRBJ1-2; D possibly corresponds to TRBD1 (5 bases). Germline loops: CDR1 MDHEN, CDR2 SYDVKM. The CDR3 has 16 residues. V was cut by 1 base and J by 5 bases, with 17 bases left in between.

V gene TRBV7-9 combines with J gene TRBJ2-1, with 9 nucleotides matching TRBD2. CDR3 size: 15 residues. With 4 bases clipped from V and 4 bases from J, the junction kept 5 bases outside the gene matches. CDR1 is SEHNR and CDR2 is FQNEAQ in the germline V gene (reference sequence). The DNA of the CDR3 is TGTGCCAGCAGCTCGACTAGCGGCTGGTACAATGAGCAGTTCTTC. Protein product: CASSSTSGWYNEQFF.

A note on this clone: The sample contains more than one DNA sequence encoding this CDR3. The genes are TRBV28 and TRBJ2-7; no clear D gene. Trimming took 2 bases from V and 3 from J, leaving 2 bases between them. CDR1 MDHEN and CDR2 SYDVKM come from the germline V gene. The length of the CDR3 is 11 residues. The CDR3 nucleotides are TGTGCCAGCAGTTTAGTCTACGAGCAGTACTTC. It is translated as CASSLVYEQYF.

The chain employs TRBV5-4 and TRBJ2-1; TRBD2 agrees at 9 bases. Germline loops: CDR1 SGHNT, CDR2 YYREEE (reference sequence). The junction had 7 bases not matched to a gene; V was cut back by 4 bases and J by 8 bases. The CDR3 sequence is 14 residues long. The CDR3 is CASSGPSGNYEQFF. DNA of the CDR3: TGTGCCAGCAGCGGCCCTAGCGGGAACTATGAGCAGTTCTTC.

A remark on this clone: This sequence may be a read error, since a much larger clone differs from it by one base. The chain couples TRBV28 to TRBJ1-5; unclear D gene. Germline V gene data show CDR1 as MDHEN and CDR2 as SYDVKM. The V end lost 5 bases, the J end lost 2 bases, and 4 bases lay between the germline ends. The CDR3 consists of 12 residues. The CDR3 sequence is CASSTGNQPQHF. In nucleotides, the CDR3 is TGTGCCAGCAGTACAGGCAATCAGCCCCAGCATTTT.

Comments on this clone: The same CDR3 arises from other DNA sequences in this sample as well. The chain is built from TRBV7-2 and TRBJ2-3; a weak D match, TRBD2 (6 bases). The ends were cut back, 5 bases at V and 0 bases at J, with 9 bases in the middle. Germline CDR1 is SGHTA and CDR2 is FQGNSA. CDR3 length: 14 residues. CDR3 DNA: TGTGCCAGCAGCCCCGGACTAAGCACAGATACGCAGTATTTT. Translated: CASSPGLSTDTQYF.